The clone carrying this T cell receptor (beta chain) was seen a few times. Its specificity is not known. This specimen comes from a study of a mutant IDH1 vaccine in newly diagnosed glioma. The CDR3 is 16 residues long. V shed 2 bases and J shed 1 base, with 14 bases lying between them. In germline, CDR1 is MNHEY, CDR2 SMNVEV (reference sequence). Libraries were prepared by immunoSEQ multiplex PCR; TCRdb keeps only in-frame clonotypes and omits some of them. The sample contains some 130,000 clones, 80% of which appear only once. As to time point: week 11, during vaccination. The content of each vaccine dose was 300 ug of mutant IDH1 20-mer peptide, and topical imiquimod accompanied it.

The sequenced sample was PBMCs, obtained from a glioma patient whose treatment included an IDH1 peptide vaccine. The V gene is TRBV27, the J gene TRBJ2-5; a weak D match, TRBD1 (6 bases). The clonotype comes from a man in his forties or fifties with glioma. The CDR3 sequence: CASSLTRQAVQETQYF. The DNA for the CDR3 is TGTGCCAGCAGTTTAACCAGACAGGCCGTCCAAGAGACCCAGTACTTC.